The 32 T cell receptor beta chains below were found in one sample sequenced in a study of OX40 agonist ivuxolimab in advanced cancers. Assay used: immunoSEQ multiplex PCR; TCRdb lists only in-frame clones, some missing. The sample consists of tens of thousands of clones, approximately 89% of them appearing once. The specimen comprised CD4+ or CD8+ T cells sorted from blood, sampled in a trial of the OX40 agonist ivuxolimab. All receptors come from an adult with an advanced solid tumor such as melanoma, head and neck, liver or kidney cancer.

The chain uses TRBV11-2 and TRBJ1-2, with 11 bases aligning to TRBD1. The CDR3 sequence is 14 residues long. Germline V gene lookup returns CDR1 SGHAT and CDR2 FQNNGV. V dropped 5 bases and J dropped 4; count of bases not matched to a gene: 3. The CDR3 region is CASSSGTGGYGYTF. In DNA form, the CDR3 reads TGTGCCAGCAGCAGTGGGACAGGGGGCTATGGCTACACCTTC.

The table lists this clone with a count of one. CDR3 region: CASSPHSYIGKTEAFF. In DNA form, the CDR3 reads TGTGCCAGCAGTCCGCACTCCTACATAGGGAAAACTGAAGCTTTCTTT. This rearrangement joins TRBV28 to TRBJ1-1; no clear D gene. Trimming cost V 5 bases and J 5 bases, with 21 bases left between them. Germline V gives CDR1 MDHEN, CDR2 SYDVKM. This CDR3 region has 16 residues.

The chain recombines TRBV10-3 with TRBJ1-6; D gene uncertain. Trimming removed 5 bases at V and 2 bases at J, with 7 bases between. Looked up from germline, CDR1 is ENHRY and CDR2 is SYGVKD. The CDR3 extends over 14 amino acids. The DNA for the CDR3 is TGTGCCATCAGTTCTCAGCCCTATAATTCACCCCTCCACTTT. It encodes CAISSQPYNSPLHF.

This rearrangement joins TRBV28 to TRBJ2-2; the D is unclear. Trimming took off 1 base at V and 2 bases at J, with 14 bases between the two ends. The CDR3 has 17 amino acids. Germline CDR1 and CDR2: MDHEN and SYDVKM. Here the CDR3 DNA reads TGTGCCAGCAGTTTATTAAGACTCCGGCTAAACACCGGGGAGCTGTTTTTT. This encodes CASSLLRLRLNTGELFF.

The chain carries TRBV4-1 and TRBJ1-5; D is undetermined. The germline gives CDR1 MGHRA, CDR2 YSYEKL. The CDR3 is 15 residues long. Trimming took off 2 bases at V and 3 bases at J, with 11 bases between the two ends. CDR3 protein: CASSQLRSINQPQHF. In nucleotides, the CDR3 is TGCGCCAGCAGCCAACTACGATCTATCAATCAGCCCCAGCATTTT.

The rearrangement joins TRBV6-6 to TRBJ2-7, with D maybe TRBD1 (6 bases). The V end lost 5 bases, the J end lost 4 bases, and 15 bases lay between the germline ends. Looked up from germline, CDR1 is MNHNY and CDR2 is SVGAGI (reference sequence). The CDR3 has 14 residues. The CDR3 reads CASSRFGRGYEQYF. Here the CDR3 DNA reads TGTGCCAGCAGTCGCTTCGGAAGGGGGTACGAGCAGTACTTC.

The chain's CDR3 is CASSIVVAMNTEAFF. In DNA form, the CDR3 reads TGTGCCAGTAGTATAGTGGTCGCAATGAACACTGAAGCTTTCTTT. This chain links TRBV19 with TRBJ1-1; D is ambiguous. The CDR3 is 15 residues long. Germline loops: CDR1 LNHDA, CDR2 SQIVND (reference sequence). V lost 1 base, J lost 0 bases, and 9 bases lay in between.

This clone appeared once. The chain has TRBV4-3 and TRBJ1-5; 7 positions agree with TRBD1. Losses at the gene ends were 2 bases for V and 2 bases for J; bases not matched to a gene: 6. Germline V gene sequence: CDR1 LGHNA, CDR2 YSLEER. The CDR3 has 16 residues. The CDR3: CASSQTGVRGNQPQHF. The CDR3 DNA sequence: TGCGCCAGCAGCCAAACAGGGGTTAGGGGCAATCAGCCCCAGCATTTT.

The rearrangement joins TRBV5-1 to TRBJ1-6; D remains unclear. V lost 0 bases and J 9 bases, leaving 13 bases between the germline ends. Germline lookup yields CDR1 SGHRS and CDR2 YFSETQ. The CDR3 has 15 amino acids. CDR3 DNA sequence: TGCGCCAGCAGCTTGGTTCCGCCGCCAGGTTCACCCCTCCACTTT. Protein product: CASSLVPPPGSPLHF.

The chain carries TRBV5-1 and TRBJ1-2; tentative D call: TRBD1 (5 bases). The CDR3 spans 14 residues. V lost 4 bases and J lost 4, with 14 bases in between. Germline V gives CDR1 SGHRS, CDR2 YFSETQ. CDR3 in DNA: TGCGCCAGCAGCCTTTCACAGGCTACCTATGGCTACACCTTC. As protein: CASSLSQATYGYTF.

The CDR3 region has the DNA TGTGCCAGCATCGGGGACAGGGGGTTTTTCCAACTTACTAATGAAAAACTGTTTTTT. It codes for CASIGDRGFFQLTNEKLFF. The J gene is TRBJ1-4, the V gene TRBV28; 11 bases line up with TRBD1. CDR1 and CDR2 from the germline V gene are MDHEN and SYDVKM. The CDR3 consists of 19 residues. V was pared by 7 bases and J by 2 bases, with 15 bases of the junction left unmatched.

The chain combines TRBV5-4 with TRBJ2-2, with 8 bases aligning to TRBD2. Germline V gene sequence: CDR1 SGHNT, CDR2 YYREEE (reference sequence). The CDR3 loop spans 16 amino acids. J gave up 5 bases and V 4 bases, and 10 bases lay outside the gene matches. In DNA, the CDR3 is TGTGCCAGCAGCATGATCAGCGGGAGTGGTACCGGGGAGCTGTTTTTT. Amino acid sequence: CASSMISGSGTGELFF.

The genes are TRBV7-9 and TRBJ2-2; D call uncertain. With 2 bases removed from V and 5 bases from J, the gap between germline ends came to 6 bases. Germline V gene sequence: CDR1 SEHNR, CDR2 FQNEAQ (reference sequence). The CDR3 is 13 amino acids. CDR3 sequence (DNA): TGTGCCAGCAGCTTAAGTGCTACCGGGGAGCTGTTTTTT. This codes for CASSLSATGELFF.

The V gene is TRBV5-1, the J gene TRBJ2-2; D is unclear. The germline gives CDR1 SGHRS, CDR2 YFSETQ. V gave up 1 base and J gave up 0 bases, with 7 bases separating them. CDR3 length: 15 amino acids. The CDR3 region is CASSLRVANTGELFF. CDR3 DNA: TGCGCCAGCAGCTTGAGGGTCGCGAACACCGGGGAGCTGTTTTTT. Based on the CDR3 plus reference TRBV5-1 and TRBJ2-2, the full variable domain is KAGVTQTPRYLIKTRGQQVTLSCSPISGHRSVSWYQQTPGQGLQFLFEYFSETQRNKGNFPGRFSGRQFSNSRSEMNVSTLELGDSALYLCASSLRVANTGELFFGEGSRLTVL.

The CDR3 region is CASSLTQEGKAFF. DNA of the CDR3: TGTGCCAGCAGCCTCACCCAGGAGGGGAAGGCTTTCTTT. The chain joins TRBV7-9 to TRBJ1-1; the D gene is possibly TRBD1 (5 bases). Germline CDR1 reads SEHNR; CDR2 reads FQNEAQ (reference sequence). V dropped 5 bases and J dropped 11 bases, with 18 bases sitting between them. The CDR3 sequence is 13 residues long.

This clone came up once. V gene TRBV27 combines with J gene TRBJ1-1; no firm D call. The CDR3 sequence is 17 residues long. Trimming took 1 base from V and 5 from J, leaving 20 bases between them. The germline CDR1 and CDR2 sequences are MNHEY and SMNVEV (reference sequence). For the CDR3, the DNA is TGTGCCAGCAGTTTATACCGTCGAACGGAGGAGAGAACTGAAGCTTTCTTT. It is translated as CASSLYRRTEERTEAFF.

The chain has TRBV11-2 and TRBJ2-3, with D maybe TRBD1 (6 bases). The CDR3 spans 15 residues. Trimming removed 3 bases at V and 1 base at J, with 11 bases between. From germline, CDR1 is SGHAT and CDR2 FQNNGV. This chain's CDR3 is CASSFTGSGTDTQYF. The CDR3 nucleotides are TGTGCCAGCAGCTTTACAGGGTCGGGCACAGATACGCAGTATTTT. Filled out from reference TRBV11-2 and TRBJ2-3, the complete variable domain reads EAGVAQSPRYKIIEKRQSVAFWCNPISGHATLYWYQQILGQGPKLLIQFQNNGVVDDSQLPKDRFSAERLKGVDSTLKIQPAKLEDSAVYLCASSFTGSGTDTQYFGPGTRLTVL.

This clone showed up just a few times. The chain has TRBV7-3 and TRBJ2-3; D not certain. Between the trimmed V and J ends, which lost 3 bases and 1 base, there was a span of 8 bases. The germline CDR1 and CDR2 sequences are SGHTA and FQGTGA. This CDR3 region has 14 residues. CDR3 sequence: CASSLMAGTDTQYF. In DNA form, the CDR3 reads TGTGCCAGCAGCTTGATGGCGGGCACAGATACGCAGTATTTT. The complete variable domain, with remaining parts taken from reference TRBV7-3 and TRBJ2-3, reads GAGVSQTPSNKVTEKGKYVELRCDPISGHTALYWYRQSLGQGPEFLIYFQGTGAADDSGLPNDRFFAVRPEGSVSTLKIQRTERGDSAVYLCASSLMAGTDTQYFGPGTRLTVL.

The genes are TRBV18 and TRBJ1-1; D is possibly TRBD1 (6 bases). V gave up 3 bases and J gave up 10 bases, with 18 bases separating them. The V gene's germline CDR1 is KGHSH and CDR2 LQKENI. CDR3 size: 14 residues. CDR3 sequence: CASSPPPGGRGAFF. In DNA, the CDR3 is TGTGCCAGCTCACCGCCCCCCGGGGGGCGGGGAGCTTTCTTT.

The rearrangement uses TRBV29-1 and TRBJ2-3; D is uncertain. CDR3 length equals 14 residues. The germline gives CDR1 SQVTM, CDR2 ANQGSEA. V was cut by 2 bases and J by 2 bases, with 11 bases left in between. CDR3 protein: CSVERAVNTDTQYF. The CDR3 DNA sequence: TGCAGCGTTGAAAGGGCAGTTAACACAGATACGCAGTATTTT.

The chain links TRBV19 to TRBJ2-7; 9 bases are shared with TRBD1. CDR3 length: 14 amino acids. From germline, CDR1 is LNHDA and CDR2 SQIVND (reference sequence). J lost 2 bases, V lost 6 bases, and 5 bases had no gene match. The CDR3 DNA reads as TGTGCCAGTAGGAGGGACAGGGATGCCTACGAGCAGTACTTC. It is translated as CASRRDRDAYEQYF.

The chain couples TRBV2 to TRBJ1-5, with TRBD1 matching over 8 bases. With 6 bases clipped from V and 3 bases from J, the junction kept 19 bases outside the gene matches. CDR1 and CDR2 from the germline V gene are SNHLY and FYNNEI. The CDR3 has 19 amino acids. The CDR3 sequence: CASSHPRDRPFTYNQPQHF. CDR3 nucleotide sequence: TGTGCCAGCAGCCACCCCCGGGACAGGCCCTTTACTTACAATCAGCCCCAGCATTTT.

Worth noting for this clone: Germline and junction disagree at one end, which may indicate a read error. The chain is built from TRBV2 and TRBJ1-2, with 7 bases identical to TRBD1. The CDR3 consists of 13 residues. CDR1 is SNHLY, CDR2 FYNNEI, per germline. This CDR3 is CASSEGQSYGYAF. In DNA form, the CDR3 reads TGTGCCAGCAGTGAGGGACAGAGCTATGGCTACGCCTTC.

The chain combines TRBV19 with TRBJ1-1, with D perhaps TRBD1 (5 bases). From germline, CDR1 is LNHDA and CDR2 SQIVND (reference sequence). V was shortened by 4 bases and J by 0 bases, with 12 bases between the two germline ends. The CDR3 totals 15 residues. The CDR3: CASSRGRFMNTEAFF. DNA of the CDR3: TGTGCCAGTAGTAGGGGACGGTTCATGAACACTGAAGCTTTCTTT.

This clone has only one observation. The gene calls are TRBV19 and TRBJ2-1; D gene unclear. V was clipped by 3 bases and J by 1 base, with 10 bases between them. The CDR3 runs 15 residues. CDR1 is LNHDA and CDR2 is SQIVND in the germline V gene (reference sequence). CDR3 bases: TGTGCCAGTAGTATCGCCTACCGGTCCTACAATGAGCAGTTCTTC. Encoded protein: CASSIAYRSYNEQFF.

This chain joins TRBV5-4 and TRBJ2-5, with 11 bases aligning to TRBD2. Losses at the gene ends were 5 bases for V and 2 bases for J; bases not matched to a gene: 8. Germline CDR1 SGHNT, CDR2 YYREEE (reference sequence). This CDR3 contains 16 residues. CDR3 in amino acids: CASSLGASGGQETQYF. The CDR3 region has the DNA TGTGCCAGCAGTCTCGGGGCTAGCGGGGGGCAAGAGACCCAGTACTTC.

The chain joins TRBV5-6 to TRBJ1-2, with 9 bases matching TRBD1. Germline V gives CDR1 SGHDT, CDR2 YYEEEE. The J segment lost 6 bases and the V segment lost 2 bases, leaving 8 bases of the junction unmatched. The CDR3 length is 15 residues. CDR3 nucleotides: TGTGCCAGCAGCTTATCCGGGACAGGGTTCGATGGCTACACCTTC. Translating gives CASSLSGTGFDGYTF.

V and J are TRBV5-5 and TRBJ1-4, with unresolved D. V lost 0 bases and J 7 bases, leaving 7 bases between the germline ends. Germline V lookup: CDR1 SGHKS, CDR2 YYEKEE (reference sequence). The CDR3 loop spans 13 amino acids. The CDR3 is CASSLVSREKLFF. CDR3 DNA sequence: TGTGCCAGCAGCTTGGTTTCGCGTGAAAAACTGTTTTTT. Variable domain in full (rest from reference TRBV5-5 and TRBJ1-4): DAGVTQSPTHLIKTRGQQVTLRCSPISGHKSVSWYQQVLGQGPQFIFQYYEKEERGRGNFPDRFSARQFPNYSSELNVNALLLGDSALYLCASSLVSREKLFFGSGTQLSVL.

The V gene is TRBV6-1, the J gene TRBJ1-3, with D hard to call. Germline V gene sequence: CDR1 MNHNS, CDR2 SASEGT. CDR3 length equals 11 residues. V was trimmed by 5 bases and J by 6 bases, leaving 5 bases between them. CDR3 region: CASSRSNTIYF. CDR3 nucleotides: TGTGCCAGCAGTCGTTCAAACACCATATATTTT.

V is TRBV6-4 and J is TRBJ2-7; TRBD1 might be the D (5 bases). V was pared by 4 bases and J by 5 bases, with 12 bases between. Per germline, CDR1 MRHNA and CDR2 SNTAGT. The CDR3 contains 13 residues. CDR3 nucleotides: TGTGCCAGCAGTGTGGAAAGGGGCAACGAGCAGTACTTC. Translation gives CASSVERGNEQYF.

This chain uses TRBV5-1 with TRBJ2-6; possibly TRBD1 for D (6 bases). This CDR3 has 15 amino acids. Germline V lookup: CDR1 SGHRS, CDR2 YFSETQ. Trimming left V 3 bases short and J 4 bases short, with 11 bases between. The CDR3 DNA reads TGCGCCAGCAGCTCCACAGGGAGCGGGGCCAACGTCCTGACTTTC. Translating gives CASSSTGSGANVLTF.

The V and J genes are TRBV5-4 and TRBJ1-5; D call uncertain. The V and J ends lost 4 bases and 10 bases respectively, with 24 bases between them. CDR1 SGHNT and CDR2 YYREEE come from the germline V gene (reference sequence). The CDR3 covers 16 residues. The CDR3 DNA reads TGTGCCAGCAGCCTTGGCGGTCGGACGTCGTTTAGCCCCCAGCATTTT. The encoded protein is CASSLGGRTSFSPQHF.